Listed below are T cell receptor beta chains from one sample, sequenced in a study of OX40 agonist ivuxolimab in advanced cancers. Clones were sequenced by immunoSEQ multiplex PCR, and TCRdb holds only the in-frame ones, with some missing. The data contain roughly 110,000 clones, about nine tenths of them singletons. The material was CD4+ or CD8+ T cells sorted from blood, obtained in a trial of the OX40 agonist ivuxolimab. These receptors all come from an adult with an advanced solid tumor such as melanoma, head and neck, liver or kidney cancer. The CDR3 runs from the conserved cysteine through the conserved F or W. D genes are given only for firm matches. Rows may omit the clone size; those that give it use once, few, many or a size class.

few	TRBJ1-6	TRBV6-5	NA	CASSYFGRDSPLHF	TGTGCCAGCAGTTACTTCGGCAGAGATTCACCCCTCCACTTT
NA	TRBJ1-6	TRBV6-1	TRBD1	CASSEPGRGLNSPLHF	TGTGCCAGCAGTGAGCCGGGCAGGGGGCTTAATTCACCCCTCCACTTT
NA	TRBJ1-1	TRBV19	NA	CASNKVPGTEAFF	TGTGCCAGTAATAAGGTCCCCGGCACTGAAGCTTTCTTT
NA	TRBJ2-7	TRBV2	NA	CASTYIGGAGEQYF	TGTGCCAGCACCTACATAGGGGGGGCCGGGGAGCAGTACTTC
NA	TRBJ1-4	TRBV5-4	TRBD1	CASSLGQGIANEKLFF	TGTGCCAGCAGCTTGGGACAGGGGATCGCTAATGAAAAACTGTTTTTT
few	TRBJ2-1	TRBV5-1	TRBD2	CASSLVAGGPGNEQFF	TGCGCCAGCAGCTTGGTTGCGGGGGGGCCCGGTAATGAGCAGTTCTTC
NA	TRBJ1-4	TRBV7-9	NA	CASSSPGPGGEKLFF	TGTGCCAGCAGCTCACCGGGCCCGGGGGGAGAAAAACTGTTTTTT
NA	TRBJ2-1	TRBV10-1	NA	CASKRNRDHDNEQFF	TGCGCCAGCAAGAGAAACCGGGACCACGACAATGAGCAGTTCTTC
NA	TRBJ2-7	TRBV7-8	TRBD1	CASSPYRGSEQYF	TGTGCCAGCAGCCCCTACAGGGGGAGCGAGCAGTACTTC
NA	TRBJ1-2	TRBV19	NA	CASTQARRDYGYTF	TGTGCCAGTACCCAGGCGCGAAGGGACTATGGCTACACCTTC
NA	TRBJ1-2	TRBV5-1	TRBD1	CASSGRTGINYGYTF	TGCGCCAGCAGCGGACGGACAGGGATTAACTATGGCTACACCTTC
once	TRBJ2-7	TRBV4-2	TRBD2	CASSQDYGGEYEQYF	TGTGCCAGCAGCCAAGATTACGGGGGGGAGTACGAGCAGTACTTC
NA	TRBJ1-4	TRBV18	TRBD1	CASSPPGQGHEKLFF	TGTGCCAGCTCACCACCGGGACAGGGCCATGAAAAACTGTTTTTT
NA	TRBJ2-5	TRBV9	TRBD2	CASSVAGGAGAGETQYF	TGTGCCAGCAGCGTAGCTGGTGGAGCGGGGGCGGGAGAGACCCAGTACTTC
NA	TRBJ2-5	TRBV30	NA	CAWSGEALPQETQYF	TGTGCCTGGAGTGGGGAGGCCCTTCCCCAAGAGACCCAGTACTTC
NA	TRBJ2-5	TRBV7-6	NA	CASSLEGGNKETQYF	TGTGCCAGCAGCTTAGAGGGGGGTAATAAAGAGACCCAGTACTTC
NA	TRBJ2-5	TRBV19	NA	CASSKTPGLGTQYF	TGTGCCAGTAGTAAAACACCGGGATTAGGGACCCAGTACTTC
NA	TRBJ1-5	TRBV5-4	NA	CASTTLHSNQPQHF	TGTGCCAGCACGACCCTTCATAGCAATCAGCCCCAGCATTTT
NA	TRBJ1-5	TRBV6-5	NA	CASSYGQANQPQHF	TGTGCCAGCAGTTACGGCCAGGCTAATCAGCCCCAGCATTTT
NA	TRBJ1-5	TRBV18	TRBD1	CASSPGQGGNQPQHF	TGTGCCAGCTCACCAGGACAGGGGGGTAATCAGCCCCAGCATTTT
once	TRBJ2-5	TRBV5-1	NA	CASSLGPDSETQYF	TGCGCCAGCAGCTTGGGGCCTGATAGCGAGACCCAGTACTTC
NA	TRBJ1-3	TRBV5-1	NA	CASSIGHSGNTIYF	TGCGCCAGCAGTATAGGGCACTCTGGAAACACCATATATTTT
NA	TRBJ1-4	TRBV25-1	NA	CASSAGKISTNEKLFF	TGTGCCAGCAGTGCAGGAAAGATCTCAACTAATGAAAAACTGTTTTTT
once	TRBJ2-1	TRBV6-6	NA	CASLDSSSYNEQFF	TGTGCCAGCCTGGATTCTAGCTCCTACAATGAGCAGTTCTTC
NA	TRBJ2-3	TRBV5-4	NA	CASSLGGTADTQYF	TGTGCCAGCAGCTTGGGGGGGACCGCGGATACGCAGTATTTT
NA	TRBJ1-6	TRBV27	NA	CASSFLRDSPLHF	TGTGCCAGCAGTTTTTTGAGGGACTCACCCCTCCACTTT
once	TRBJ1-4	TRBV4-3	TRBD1	CASSQGQGNEKLFF	TGCGCCAGCAGCCAAGGACAGGGGAATGAAAAACTGTTTTTT
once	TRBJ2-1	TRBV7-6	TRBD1	CASSFGQGTNEQFF	TGTGCCAGCAGCTTCGGACAGGGGACCAATGAGCAGTTCTTC
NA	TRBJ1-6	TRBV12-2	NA	CASRLSGDQDSSYNSPLHF	TGTGCAAGTCGCTTATCTGGAGACCAAGATAGCTCCTATAATTCACCCCTCCACTTT
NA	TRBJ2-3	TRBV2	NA	CASQLSDTQYF	TGTGCCAGCCAGTTGTCAGATACGCAGTATTTT
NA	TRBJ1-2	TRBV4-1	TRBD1	CASSLRPPATGDGYTF	TGCGCCAGCAGCCTCCGACCCCCCGCGACAGGGGATGGCTACACCTTC
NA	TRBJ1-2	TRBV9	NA	CASSVALGSYTF	TGTGCCAGCAGCGTAGCATTGGGGAGCTACACCTTC
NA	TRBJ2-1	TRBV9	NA	CASSVMGGSYNEQFF	TGTGCCAGCAGCGTAATGGGGGGTTCCTACAATGAGCAGTTCTTC
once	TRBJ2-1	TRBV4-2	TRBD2	CASSQVSGGAYNEQFF	TGTGCCAGCAGCCAAGTTAGCGGGGGGGCATACAATGAGCAGTTCTTC
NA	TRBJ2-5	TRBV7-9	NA	CASSLVGAVLETQYF	TGTGCCAGCAGCTTAGTGGGGGCCGTATTGGAGACCCAGTACTTC
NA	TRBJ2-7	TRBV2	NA	CASRLPDSYEQYF	TGTGCCAGCAGATTACCGGACAGCTACGAGCAGTACTTC
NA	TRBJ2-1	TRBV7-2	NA	CASSLEVRNEQFF	TGTGCCAGCAGCTTAGAGGTCCGGAATGAGCAGTTCTTC
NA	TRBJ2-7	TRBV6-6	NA	CASSIDSEYEQYF	TGTGCCAGCAGTATAGACAGTGAATACGAGCAGTACTTC
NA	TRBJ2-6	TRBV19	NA	CASSINFSGANVLTF	TGTGCCAGTAGTATAAATTTCTCTGGGGCCAACGTCCTGACTTTC
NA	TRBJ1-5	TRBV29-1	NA	CSVLSGSSNQPQHF	TGCAGCGTTCTCAGCGGGAGTAGCAATCAGCCCCAGCATTTT
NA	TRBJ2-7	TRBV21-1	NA	CARLGRREYEQYF	TGTGCCAGGTTGGGACGGAGAGAATACGAGCAGTACTTC
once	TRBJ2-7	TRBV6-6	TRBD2	CASTQLAGGHGEQYF	TGTGCCAGCACCCAACTAGCGGGGGGGCACGGAGAGCAGTACTTC
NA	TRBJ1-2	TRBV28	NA	CASSFRGTRAYGYTF	TGTGCCAGCAGTTTTAGGGGCACCCGGGCCTATGGCTACACCTTC
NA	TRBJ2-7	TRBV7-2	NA	CASGSRTVVYEQYF	TGTGCCAGCGGGTCTAGGACAGTTGTTTACGAGCAGTACTTC
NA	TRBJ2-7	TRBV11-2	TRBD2	CASSAYGGVDEQYF	TGTGCCAGCAGCGCGTATGGGGGGGTGGACGAGCAGTACTTC
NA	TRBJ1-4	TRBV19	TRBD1	CASWDREAANEKLFF	TGTGCCAGTTGGGACAGGGAGGCAGCTAATGAAAAACTGTTTTTT
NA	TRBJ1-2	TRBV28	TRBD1	CASSFGQVGTYGYTF	TGTGCCAGCAGTTTCGGACAGGTTGGGACCTATGGCTACACCTTC
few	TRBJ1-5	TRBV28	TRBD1	CASSFGVADRRNQPQHF	TGTGCCAGCAGTTTCGGGGTAGCGGACAGGCGAAATCAGCCCCAGCATTTT
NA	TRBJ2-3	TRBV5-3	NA	CASMFTRRSYPTDTQYF	TGTGCCAGTATGTTTACGCGGCGGAGCTACCCCACAGATACGCAGTATTTT
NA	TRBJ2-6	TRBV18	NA	CASSPPAGSGANVLTF	TGTGCCAGCTCACCACCGGCAGGTTCTGGGGCCAACGTCCTGACTTTC
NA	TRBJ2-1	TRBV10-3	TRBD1	CAILGQGSNEQFF	TGTGCCATCCTAGGACAGGGCTCGAATGAGCAGTTCTTC
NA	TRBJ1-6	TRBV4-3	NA	CASSQAEGSSPLHF	TGCGCCAGCAGCCAAGCGGAGGGATCTTCACCCCTCCACTTT
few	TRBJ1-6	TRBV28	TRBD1	CASTTRGYSPLHF	TGTGCCAGCACCACCAGGGGGTATTCACCCCTCCACTTT
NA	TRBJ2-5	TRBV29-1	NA	CSVPEGGGETQYF	TGCAGCGTACCCGAGGGGGGCGGAGAGACCCAGTACTTC
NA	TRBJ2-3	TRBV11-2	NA	CASSFRGGQFGTDTQYF	TGTGCCAGCAGCTTTAGGGGCGGACAGTTCGGCACAGATACGCAGTATTTT
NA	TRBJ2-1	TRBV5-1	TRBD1	CASSLGGTGDPEQFF	TGCGCCAGCAGCTTGGGGGGGACAGGGGACCCAGAGCAGTTCTTC
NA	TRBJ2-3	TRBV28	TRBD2	CASSFGGTTTITDTQYF	TGTGCCAGCAGTTTCGGCGGGACTACCACGATCACAGATACGCAGTATTTT